This TCR beta chain was recovered during a study of T cell responses to AZD1222 COVID-19 vaccine (dated by TCRdb to the early 2020s). Regarding the research as a whole: TCR sequencing covered some 240 trial participants: about 210 given two doses of AZD1222 and 26 given two doses of MenACWY control vaccine. Trial participants were enrolled into age subgroups of 18-55, 56-69 and 70-plus years, which contained roughly 140, 27 and 60 TCR-sequenced participants, respectively.

Here is what the overall study found, with its caveats: After two AZD1222 doses, both the breadth and the depth of spike-specific TCRs were significantly higher than at day 0 and than in MenACWY recipients. Reportedly, close to half of the unique spike-specific TCRs recognized epitopes lying outside the regions that are mutated in the B.1.351 and B.1.1.7 variants. Participants were mostly white British, with more females than males. The authors suggested clonal diversity may have been underestimated. CD4 TCRs associated with the vaccine covered the entire spike protein, and the dominant responses were in regions 160-218 and 743-854. In the small 56-69-year group, the increase in depth fell short of significance, most likely because of low power. Because no day 14 peak-response samples were available, the repertoires could be characterized only after the peak T cell response. Conclusions about previously exposed vaccinees are limited, since just 5 or 6 AZD1222 recipients were seropositive for SARS-CoV-2 at baseline.

Including the terminal cysteine and phenylalanine, the CDR3 comprises 16 residues. Of the read, only the CDR3 DNA is kept; its 48 bases are in frame from base 1. Trimming at the junction amounts to 3 bases on V and 4 bases on J, and the germline ends lie 16 bases apart. CDR1 is given as SNHLY and CDR2 as FYNNEI, both from the germline V gene. Worth noting for this clone: This receptor's antigen is unknown. No quality values exist for individual bases; no much larger clone is one base distant.

The CDR3 regions of human TCRbeta chains were analyzed by immunosequencing. The paper's data handling went like this. TCRs in the repertoires were matched against a reference library of SARS-CoV-2-specific TCRs that had been generated with the MIRA antigen-specificity platform. Breadth was defined as the fraction of unique TCRs that were SARS-CoV-2-associated, and depth was defined as the fraction of total T cells that were SARS-CoV-2-associated. Using the MIRA data, each spike-specific TCR was mapped to the spike region that the TCR reacts to and placed in a CD4 or CD8 class. Log10-transformed breadth and depth values were compared by one-way ANOVA with Sidak's multiple comparisons tests. The immuneACCESS repertoire file appears here via TCRdb, limited to in-frame rearrangements. These files lack a portion of the clones; in checked studies, under half of the deficit traces to unresolved V genes, and the cause of the others is not known. The V and J calls and clone size are taken from that table; D and trimming were inferred from the DNA. This sample comprises under 200,000 clones, 88% of them detected only once. 4% to 5.5% of the sample is taken by the ten largest.

Reading the label with the study, this specimen's time point is: about 28 days (+/-7) after the second vaccine dose. Because spike-specific TCR depth and breadth did not differ between the two schedules, AZD1222 recipients who got a second dose at roughly 4 weeks were pooled with those who got a second dose at roughly 12 weeks. The vaccinee samples were drawn from two UK trials, COV001 and COV002, one of which was a single-blind randomized controlled phase 2/3 trial testing AZD1222 (ChAdOx1 nCoV-19) in healthy adults. For TCRbeta chain sequencing, PBMC samples were collected from trial participants at day 0 and at day 28 after the second dose.

Sequenced here: peripheral blood, sampled 28 days after the second AZD1222 dose. This sequence originates from an adult who received the AZD1222 COVID-19 vaccine. The chain links TRBV2 with TRBJ1-5; the D gene is perhaps TRBD1, from 5 matching bases. The DNA sequence reads TGTGCCAGCAGTGAGTCGAGGGGTGGGAAGAATCAGCCCCAGCATTTT. Translated, this gives CASSESRGGKNQPQHF.